What follows are 6 T cell receptor beta chains derived from one specimen sequenced in a study of OX40 agonist ivuxolimab in advanced cancers. Repertoires were generated with immunoSEQ multiplex PCR, while TCRdb's copy carries only in-frame clones and drops some. The sample yields around 90,000 clones, approximately 87% seen once. Sequenced here: CD4+ or CD8+ T cells sorted from blood, sampled in a trial of the OX40 agonist ivuxolimab. The source is an adult with an advanced solid tumor such as melanoma, head and neck, liver or kidney cancer.

The chain couples TRBV6-5 to TRBJ1-1; TRBD1 might be the D (6 bases). The germline V gene encodes CDR1 MNHEY and CDR2 SVGAGI. The CDR3 spans 14 residues. Trimming shortened V by 2 bases and J by 4 bases, and 11 bases separated the two germline ends. The CDR3 nucleotides read TGTGCCAGCAGTTACGAGGGGGGTGCCACTGAAGCTTTCTTT. Encoded protein: CASSYEGGATEAFF.

The J gene is TRBJ2-5, the V gene TRBV18; the D is unclear. The CDR3 runs to 12 residues. Germline loops: CDR1 KGHSH, CDR2 LQKENI. Trimming stripped 2 bases from V and 5 bases from J, with 6 bases between. This CDR3 is CASSPERETQYF. The CDR3 DNA reads as TGTGCCAGCTCACCAGAACGGGAGACCCAGTACTTC.

This clone occurred once. J is TRBJ1-2 and V is TRBV4-1, with a possible D match to TRBD1 (6 bases). Trimming cost V 1 base and J 2 bases, with 14 bases left between them. The CDR3 has 16 residues. Germline V gives CDR1 MGHRA, CDR2 YSYEKL. Here the CDR3 DNA reads TGCGCCAGCAGCCAAGCAATGACAGGTTTAAACTATGGCTACACCTTC. Its protein is CASSQAMTGLNYGYTF.

This chain connects TRBV5-1 to TRBJ2-7; D is ambiguous. Trimming cost V 2 bases and J 6 bases, with 6 bases left between them. In germline, CDR1 is SGHRS, CDR2 YFSETQ. This CDR3 contains 11 residues. The CDR3 is CASSLKTEQYF. The CDR3 DNA reads TGCGCCAGCAGCTTAAAGACCGAGCAGTACTTC.

The V gene is TRBV7-2, the J gene TRBJ2-3; a weak D match, TRBD2 (5 bases). CDR1 and CDR2 (germline): SGHTA, FQGNSA. V was shortened by 2 bases and J by 5 bases, with 11 bases between the two germline ends. This CDR3 is 14 amino acids long. CDR3 sequence reads: CASSLNPGGDTQYF. CDR3 coding DNA: TGTGCCAGCAGCTTAAATCCTGGAGGAGATACGCAGTATTTT.

V usage is TRBV5-1 and J usage is TRBJ2-1, with TRBD1 matching over 11 bases. V dropped 3 bases and J dropped 6; count of bases not matched to a gene: 5. Germline-derived CDR1 and CDR2 are SGHRS and YFSETQ. The CDR3 is 15 amino acids. CDR3 coding DNA: TGCGCCAGCAGCTCCGGGACAGGGGGAATCAATGAGCAGTTCTTC. As protein: CASSSGTGGINEQFF. The full variable domain, rest sourced from reference TRBV5-1 and TRBJ2-1, is KAGVTQTPRYLIKTRGQQVTLSCSPISGHRSVSWYQQTPGQGLQFLFEYFSETQRNKGNFPGRFSGRQFSNSRSEMNVSTLELGDSALYLCASSSGTGGINEQFFGPGTRLTVL.